One sample yielded the 18 T cell receptor beta chains listed below, sequenced in a study of T cell repertoires in cytomegalovirus infection. MiXCR, applied by TCRdb to the reads, yields one record per CDR3 protein. The sample holds about 210,000 distinct CDR3 sequences, approximately 7% seen once. Sequences were obtained from PBMCs. All receptors come from a human donor in good health (CMV status not recorded). Some clones in this sample may be carry-over from other donors' samples.

This clonotype showed up many times. The chain is built from TRBV28 and TRBJ1-1, with D hard to call. Trimming shortened V by 2 bases and J by 2 bases, and 9 bases separated the two germline ends. This CDR3 contains 14 residues. CDR1 is MDHEN, CDR2 SYDVKM, per germline. CDR3 sequence reads: CASSLPKPNTEAFF. Written as DNA, the CDR3 is TGTGCCAGCAGTTTACCCAAGCCCAACACTGAAGCTTTCTTT.

This clonotype came up many times. The chain uses TRBV7-2 and TRBJ2-5; TRBD2 matches at 7 bases. The ends lost 1 base at V and 4 bases at J; junction bases unmatched: 9. This CDR3 has 16 amino acids. CDR1 and CDR2 from the germline V gene are SGHTA and FQGNSA. CDR3 residues: CASSLGATGGPETQYF. Written as DNA, the CDR3 is TGTGCCAGCAGCTTAGGCGCGACGGGGGGTCCAGAGACCCAGTACTTC.

In its sample, this clonotype was seen a few times. The chain couples TRBV20-1 to TRBJ2-5, with D unresolved. V was shortened by 3 bases and J by 4 bases, with 12 bases between the two germline ends. CDR3 length equals 13 residues. Germline V gives CDR1 DFQATT, CDR2 SNEGSKA (reference sequence). CDR3 sequence reads: CSASGLEGETQYF. The CDR3 DNA sequence: TGCAGTGCTAGTGGTCTAGAAGGAGAGACCCAGTACTTC.

This clonotype was seen once. This rearrangement joins TRBV29-1 to TRBJ2-5; D gene ambiguous. The germline gives CDR1 SQVTM, CDR2 ANQGSEA. V was trimmed by 4 bases and J by 3 bases, leaving 12 bases between them. The CDR3 runs to 13 residues. The CDR3 bases are TGCAGCGTTGTTTCTATCCTGAAAGAGACCCAGTACTTC. It is translated as CSVVSILKETQYF.

This clonotype has a count of ten or more. This rearrangement joins TRBV19 to TRBJ2-1, with D perhaps being TRBD1 or TRBD2 (5 bases each). V was pared by 10 bases and J by 0 bases, with 19 bases between. The CDR3 runs 16 residues. Germline V gene data show CDR1 as LNHDA and CDR2 as SQIVND (reference sequence). CDR3 sequence reads: CATNRGSLSSYNEQFF. The CDR3 DNA is TGTGCCACTAATCGGGGCAGTCTTAGCTCCTACAATGAGCAGTTCTTC.

This clonotype was observed many times. The V gene is TRBV7-8, the J gene TRBJ2-5; a possible D gene is TRBD2 (6 bases). The CDR3 covers 16 residues. The ends were cut back, 4 bases at V and 2 bases at J, with 17 bases in the middle. Germline V gives CDR1 SGHVS, CDR2 FQNEAQ. CDR3 nucleotides: TGTGCCAGCAGCTATCTGCCCCTCGGGGGTCAAGAGACCCAGTACTTC. It translates to CASSYLPLGGQETQYF.

This clonotype was observed many times. The chain combines TRBV7-2 with TRBJ1-2; D is uncertain. The CDR3 is 17 residues long. CDR1 is SGHTA, CDR2 FQGNSA, per germline. V was pared by 2 bases and J by 4 bases, with 20 bases between. The chain's CDR3 is CASSLNPAYKPFYGYTF. For the CDR3, the DNA is TGTGCCAGCAGCTTAAATCCGGCCTACAAACCCTTCTATGGCTACACCTTC. Combining the CDR3 with reference TRBV7-2 and TRBJ1-2 gives the whole variable domain GAGVSQSPSNKVTEKGKDVELRCDPISGHTALYWYRQSLGQGLEFLIYFQGNSAPDKSGLPSDRFSAERTGGSVSTLTIQRTQQEDSAVYLCASSLNPAYKPFYGYTFGSGTRLTVV.

This clonotype has only a few counts. The chain couples TRBV20-1 to TRBJ1-3, with a possible D match to TRBD1 (6 bases). With 5 bases removed from V and 3 bases from J, the gap between germline ends came to 14 bases. This CDR3 has 14 residues. CDR1 DFQATT and CDR2 SNEGSKA come from the germline V gene (reference sequence). The CDR3 protein is CSAGNKGDGNTIYF. DNA for the CDR3: TGCAGTGCTGGAAACAAGGGGGATGGAAACACCATATATTTT.

In this sample, this clonotype turned up many times. This sequence joins TRBV7-2 and TRBJ1-1, with D perhaps matching TRBD1 (6 bases). The V gene's germline CDR1 is SGHTA and CDR2 FQGNSA. V shed 5 bases and J shed 1 base, with 17 bases lying between them. The CDR3 extends over 16 amino acids. CDR3 residues: CASSPWQGTQNTEAFF. CDR3 DNA sequence: TGTGCCAGCAGCCCGTGGCAGGGGACACAGAACACTGAAGCTTTCTTT.

In its sample, this clonotype was seen a few times. This chain uses TRBV5-1 with TRBJ2-3; 8 bases map to TRBD2. The length of the CDR3 is 18 residues. With V trimmed by 4 bases and J by 0 bases, 13 bases remained unmatched. Germline loops: CDR1 SGHRS, CDR2 YFSETQ. The CDR3 coding sequence is TGCGCCAGCAGCCCCGGGGAGCGGGGGAGAACTAGCACAGATACGCAGTATTTT. Its translation: CASSPGERGRTSTDTQYF.

The chain combines TRBV7-9 with TRBJ1-1; 7 positions match TRBD1. CDR1 and CDR2 (germline): SEHNR, FQNEAQ (reference sequence). There are 12 residues in the CDR3. Germline trimming cut 5 bases from V and 7 bases from J; bases unmatched to any gene: 4. CDR3 bases: TGTGCCAGCAGCGCGACAGGGCTTGAAGCTTTCTTT. Protein: CASSATGLEAFF.

This clonotype was recorded at least ten times. The chain carries TRBV23-1 and TRBJ2-7; 8 nucleotides align to TRBD1. TRBV23-1 is an ORF, with its function uncertain. The V and J ends lost 3 bases and 5 bases, in that order; junction bases with no gene match: 18. The CDR3 is 18 amino acids. The DNA for the CDR3 is TGCGCCAGCAGTCACTTCCACCGACAGGGGAAAGGGTCTGACGAGCAGTACTTC. It translates to CASSHFHRQGKGSDEQYF.

In its sample, this clonotype was seen many times. The rearrangement uses TRBV20-1 and TRBJ1-1, with 7 bases matching TRBD1. Germline V lookup: CDR1 DFQATT, CDR2 SNEGSKA (reference sequence). The CDR3 is 14 residues long. V lost 6 bases, J lost 6 bases, and 13 bases stayed unmatched. CDR3 sequence (DNA): TGCAGTGCCGCCCGACAGGGTCGTGGGCCTGAAGCTTTCTTT. This codes for CSAARQGRGPEAFF.

This clonotype was counted between two and nine times. The chain uses TRBV30 and TRBJ2-2; D remains unclear. Germline lookup yields CDR1 GTSNPN and CDR2 SVGIG (reference sequence). V was cut by 0 bases and J by 7 bases, with 9 bases left in between. The length of the CDR3 is 13 residues. The CDR3 region has the DNA TGTGCCTGGAGTGTAATGGGTGTCGGGGAGCTGTTTTTT. Its translation: CAWSVMGVGELFF.

This clonotype was detected ten times or more. The chain employs TRBV4-3 and TRBJ2-3; no definite D call. This CDR3 region has 16 residues. V lost 2 bases and J 1 base, leaving 13 bases between the germline ends. The germline V gene has CDR1 LGHNA and CDR2 YSLEER. The CDR3 spells CASSQLSDRGTDTQYF. DNA of the CDR3: TGCGCCAGCAGCCAACTTTCGGACCGGGGCACAGATACGCAGTATTTT.

At least ten counts were recorded for this clonotype. CDR3 in amino acids: CASSLGPSSYEQYF. For the CDR3, the DNA is TGTGCCAGCAGTTTGGGGCCAAGCTCCTACGAGCAGTACTTC. The chain couples TRBV11-2 to TRBJ2-7, with D maybe TRBD1 (5 bases). V was pared by 6 bases and J by 0 bases, with 12 bases between. Germline-derived CDR1 and CDR2 are SGHAT and FQNNGV. The CDR3 is 14 residues long.

This clonotype was seen repeatedly, ten times or more. The gene calls are TRBV7-2 and TRBJ1-1, with 8 bases identical to TRBD1. This CDR3 is 18 amino acids long. V lost 3 bases and J lost 0; bases outside the gene matches: 12. CDR1 and CDR2 (germline): SGHTA, FQGNSA. The CDR3 is CASSFGQGRATMNTEAFF. The CDR3 DNA is TGTGCCAGCAGCTTCGGACAGGGACGCGCAACCATGAACACTGAAGCTTTCTTT.

This clonotype came up many times. J is TRBJ2-3 and V is TRBV5-5, with D tentatively TRBD1 or TRBD2 (5 bases each). Germline V lookup: CDR1 SGHKS, CDR2 YYEKEE (reference sequence). The CDR3 contains 16 residues. The germline V and J ends were trimmed by 1 base and 0 bases, with 12 bases remaining between them. CDR3 sequence (DNA): TGTGCCAGCAGCTTGTCTCCGGGGCAGAGCACAGATACGCAGTATTTT. Translated: CASSLSPGQSTDTQYF.